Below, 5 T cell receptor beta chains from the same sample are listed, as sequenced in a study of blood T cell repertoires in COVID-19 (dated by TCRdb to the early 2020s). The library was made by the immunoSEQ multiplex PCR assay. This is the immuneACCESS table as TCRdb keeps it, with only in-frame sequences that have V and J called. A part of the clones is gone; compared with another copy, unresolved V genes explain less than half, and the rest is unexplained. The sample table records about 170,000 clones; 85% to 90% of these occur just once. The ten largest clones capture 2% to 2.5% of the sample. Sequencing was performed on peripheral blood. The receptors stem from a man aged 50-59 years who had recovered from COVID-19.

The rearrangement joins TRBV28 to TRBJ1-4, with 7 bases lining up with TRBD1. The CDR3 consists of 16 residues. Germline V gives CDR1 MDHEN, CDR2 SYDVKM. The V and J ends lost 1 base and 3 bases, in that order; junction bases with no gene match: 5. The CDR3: CASSLFNRGANEKLFF. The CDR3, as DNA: TGTGCCAGCAGTTTATTCAACAGGGGCGCTAATGAAAAACTGTTTTTT.

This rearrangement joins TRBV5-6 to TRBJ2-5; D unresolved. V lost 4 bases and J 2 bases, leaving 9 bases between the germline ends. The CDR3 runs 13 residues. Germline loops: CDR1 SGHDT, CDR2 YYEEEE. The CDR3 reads CASSRGSQETQYF. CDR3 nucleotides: TGTGCCAGCAGCAGAGGTTCTCAAGAGACCCAGTACTTC.

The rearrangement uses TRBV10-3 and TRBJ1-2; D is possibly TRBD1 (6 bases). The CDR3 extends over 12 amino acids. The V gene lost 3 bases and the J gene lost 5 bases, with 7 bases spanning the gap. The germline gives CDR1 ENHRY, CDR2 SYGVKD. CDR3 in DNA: TGTGCCATCAGTGATACAGGGTATGGCTACACCTTC. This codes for CAISDTGYGYTF.

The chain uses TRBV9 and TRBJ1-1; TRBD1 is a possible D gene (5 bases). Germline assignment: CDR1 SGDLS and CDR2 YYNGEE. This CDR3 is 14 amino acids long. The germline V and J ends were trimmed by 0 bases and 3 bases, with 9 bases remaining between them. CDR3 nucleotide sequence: TGTGCCAGCAGCGTAGAGCCGGGGGACACTGAAGCTTTCTTT. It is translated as CASSVEPGDTEAFF.

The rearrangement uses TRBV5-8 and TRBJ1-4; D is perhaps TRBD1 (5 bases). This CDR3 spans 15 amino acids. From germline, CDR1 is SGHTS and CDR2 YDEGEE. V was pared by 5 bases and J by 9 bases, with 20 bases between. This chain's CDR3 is CASRPGGVRVKKLFF. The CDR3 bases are TGTGCCAGCAGACCGGGAGGGGTAAGGGTGAAAAAACTGTTTTTT.